Listed here are 20 T cell receptor beta chains from one sample, sequenced in a study of cytomegalovirus exposure and HLA in healthy donors. Assay used: immunoSEQ multiplex PCR; TCRdb lists only in-frame clones, some missing. Among just under 75,000 clones listed, 85% to 95% were seen once. The sample taken for sequencing was PBMCs. Receptor source: a young woman in good health and CMV-seropositive.

The rearrangement uses TRBV7-9 and TRBJ2-7; D may be TRBD2 (5 bases). The CDR3 spans 14 residues. In germline, CDR1 is SEHNR, CDR2 FQNEAQ (reference sequence). V was clipped by 3 bases and J by 7 bases, with 16 bases between them. CDR3 loop: CASSFSPSSGEQYF. Written as DNA, the CDR3 is TGTGCCAGCAGCTTTTCCCCTTCTTCGGGAGAGCAGTACTTC.

This CDR3 reads CASSPPTRQETQYF. CDR3 in DNA: TGTGCCAGCAGCCCTCCCACGAGACAAGAGACCCAGTACTTC. V usage is TRBV7-9 and J usage is TRBJ2-5; no definite D call. CDR1 SEHNR and CDR2 FQNEAQ come from the germline V gene (reference sequence). Trimming shortened V by 5 bases and J by 2 bases, and 12 bases separated the two germline ends. The CDR3 sequence is 14 residues long.

The chain is built from TRBV10-2 and TRBJ1-2, with TRBD1 as a possible D gene (6 bases). The CDR3 spans 13 residues. Germline V gives CDR1 WSHSY, CDR2 SAAADI. Trimming pared 10 bases from V and 4 bases from J, leaving 16 bases between. The CDR3 DNA follows: TGCGCCACCAACAACGGGACACCCTATGGCTACACCTTC. Protein sequence: CATNNGTPYGYTF.

The chain recombines TRBV11-2 with TRBJ2-3; 10 positions match TRBD2. V shed 8 bases and J 2 bases; nucleotides not matched to a gene: 4. CDR3 size: 14 residues. Germline CDR1 SGHAT, CDR2 FQNNGV. The CDR3 region has the DNA TGTGCCAGCGCACTAGCGGGGTACACAGATACGCAGTATTTT. Protein product: CASALAGYTDTQYF.

The genes are TRBV19 and TRBJ1-6, with TRBD1 identical over 8 bases. The CDR3 consists of 15 residues. Germline CDR1 and CDR2: LNHDA and SQIVND (reference sequence). With 7 bases clipped from V and 7 bases from J, the junction kept 9 bases outside the gene matches. In DNA, the CDR3 is TGTGCCAGTAAAAAGGGGACAGGAAAAAATTCACCCCTCCACTTT. This codes for CASKKGTGKNSPLHF. Full variable domain (remainder filled in from reference TRBV19 and TRBJ1-6): DGGITQSPKYLFRKEGQNVTLSCEQNLNHDAMYWYRQDPGQGLRLIYYSQIVNDFQKGDIAEGYSVSREKKESFPLTVTSAQKNPTAFYLCASKKGTGKNSPLHFGNGTRLTVT.

This chain joins TRBV2 and TRBJ2-5; 10 nucleotides match TRBD1. The germline V gene encodes CDR1 SNHLY and CDR2 FYNNEI. Germline trimming cut 6 bases from V and 0 bases from J; bases unmatched to any gene: 4. The CDR3 loop spans 15 amino acids. The DNA of the CDR3 is TGTGCCAGCAGCTGGACAGGGGGGGACCAAGAGACCCAGTACTTC. This encodes CASSWTGGDQETQYF.

The chain has TRBV9 and TRBJ2-2, with a possible D match to TRBD2 (5 bases). The CDR3 has 14 amino acids. Trimming removed 4 bases from V and 6 bases from J, with 13 bases in between. Germline V gene sequence: CDR1 SGDLS, CDR2 YYNGEE. CDR3 sequence (DNA): TGTGCCAGCAGCTTTCGAGGGCCTGCCGGGGAGCTGTTTTTT. The encoded protein is CASSFRGPAGELFF.

This sequence joins TRBV19 and TRBJ1-3; perhaps TRBD1 as D (5 bases). Germline V CDR1 and CDR2: LNHDA, SQIVND (reference sequence). V dropped 4 bases and J dropped 4 bases, with 17 bases sitting between them. The length of the CDR3 is 16 residues. Written as DNA, the CDR3 is TGTGCCAGTAGTACAATGGGGCGAAGACGAGGAAACACCATATATTTT. Its translation: CASSTMGRRRGNTIYF.

The V gene is TRBV11-2, the J gene TRBJ1-2; D unresolved. V was shortened by 5 bases and J by 0 bases, with 10 bases between the two germline ends. Per germline, CDR1 SGHAT and CDR2 FQNNGV. This CDR3 is 14 amino acids long. Here the CDR3 reads CASSLRNANYGYTF. Written as DNA, the CDR3 is TGTGCCAGCAGCCTGAGAAATGCTAACTATGGCTACACCTTC.

The chain joins TRBV18 to TRBJ2-1; 12 positions match TRBD2. The CDR3 contains 18 residues. In germline, CDR1 is KGHSH, CDR2 LQKENI. The V gene end was trimmed by 3 bases and the J gene end by 1 base; junction bases not matched to a gene: 7. CDR3 sequence (DNA): TGTGCCAGCTCACCGCCGACTAGCGGGAGATTGTCCTACAATGAGCAGTTCTTC. Translating it yields CASSPPTSGRLSYNEQFF. The complete variable domain, with remaining parts taken from reference TRBV18 and TRBJ2-1, reads NAGVMQNPRHLVRRRGQEARLRCSPMKGHSHVYWYRQLPEEGLKFMVYLQKENIIDESGMPKERFSAEFPKEGPSILRIQQVVRGDSAAYFCASSPPTSGRLSYNEQFFGPGTRLTVL.

CDR3 protein: CASSQLRDSSYEQYF. The CDR3 coding sequence is TGCGCCAGCAGCCAACTCCGGGACAGTTCCTACGAGCAGTACTTC. V usage is TRBV4-3 and J usage is TRBJ2-7; TRBD1 aligns across 7 bases. The ends lost 2 bases at V and 1 base at J; junction bases unmatched: 5. This CDR3 is built from 15 residues. Germline CDR1 reads LGHNA; CDR2 reads YSLEER.

The chain carries TRBV7-2 and TRBJ1-1, with a weak D call TRBD1 (6 bases). Trimming removed 4 bases from V and 0 bases from J, with 15 bases in between. Germline assignment: CDR1 SGHTA and CDR2 FQGNSA. The CDR3 has 16 residues. Here the CDR3 reads CASSSQGYYLNTEAFF. CDR3 DNA sequence: TGTGCCAGCAGCTCCCAGGGGTATTACCTGAACACTGAAGCTTTCTTT.

This clone was found once. The gene calls are TRBV30 and TRBJ1-6; the match to TRBD1 covers 7 bases. From germline, CDR1 is GTSNPN and CDR2 SVGIG (reference sequence). Germline trimming cut 2 bases from V and 0 bases from J; bases unmatched to any gene: 7. This CDR3 has 17 amino acids. The CDR3 sequence: CAWSPARDSSYNSPLHF. The CDR3 DNA reads TGTGCCTGGAGTCCGGCCCGGGACAGCTCCTATAATTCACCCCTCCACTTT.

This chain joins TRBV4-1 and TRBJ1-1, with 8 bases fitting TRBD1. Losses at the gene ends were 1 base for V and 5 bases for J; bases not matched to a gene: 9. The CDR3 contains 16 residues. The V gene's germline CDR1 is MGHRA and CDR2 YSYEKL. The CDR3 DNA follows: TGCGCCAGCAGCCAAGGACTTACAGGGGGAAGGACTGAAGCTTTCTTT. It translates to CASSQGLTGGRTEAFF.

The chain links TRBV10-2 to TRBJ1-5; D may be TRBD1 (6 bases). V lost 5 bases, J lost 4 bases, and 6 bases lay in between. The CDR3 extends over 12 amino acids. The germline V gene has CDR1 WSHSY and CDR2 SAAADI. CDR3 loop: CASSRGNQPQHF. The CDR3 nucleotides read TGCGCCAGCAGTAGGGGGAATCAGCCCCAGCATTTT.

Points on this clone: The conserved phenylalanine or tryptophan is not found at the CDR3 terminus, so this likely reflects a read error. It is unclear where the CDR3 begins or ends on the DNA, so no DNA is shown, and the CDR3 is as TCRdb lists it. The chain uses TRBV19 and TRBJ2-7; the D call in the table, TRBD2, was not verified against the DNA. A total of 9 residues make up the CDR3, ends included. Germline CDR1 reads LNHDA; CDR2 reads SQIVND (reference sequence). The chain's CDR3 is CASIFPLAT.

CDR3 coding DNA: TGTGCCACCAGCGAGGGGGACAGGGTCGGAGGGAACACTGAAGCTTTCTTT. This translates into CATSEGDRVGGNTEAFF. The chain uses TRBV15 and TRBJ1-1, with TRBD1 matching 9 bases. The CDR3 is 17 amino acids. With 5 bases clipped from V and 1 base from J, the junction kept 11 bases outside the gene matches. Germline V gene data show CDR1 as LNHNV and CDR2 as YYDKDF (reference sequence).

The chain carries TRBV9 and TRBJ1-4, with 7 bases that match TRBD1. Trimming cost V 1 base and J 6 bases; bases outside gene matches: 6. Germline V gene sequence: CDR1 SGDLS, CDR2 YYNGEE. The CDR3 has 15 residues. The CDR3 spells CASSVTGTVDEKLFF. CDR3 sequence (DNA): TGTGCCAGCAGCGTAACCGGGACAGTGGATGAAAAACTGTTTTTT. The entire variable domain, with the rest obtained from reference TRBV9 and TRBJ1-4, is as follows: DSGVTQTPKHLITATGQRVTLRCSPRSGDLSVYWYQQSLDQGLQFLIQYYNGEERAKGNILERFSAQQFPDLHSELNLSSLELGDSALYFCASSVTGTVDEKLFFGSGTQLSVL.

The chain couples TRBV9 to TRBJ1-5; 7 bases match TRBD1. This CDR3 is built from 14 residues. The germline CDR1 and CDR2 sequences are SGDLS and YYNGEE. Trimming cost V 3 bases and J 2 bases; bases outside gene matches: 2. The CDR3 bases are TGTGCCAGCAGCGGAGGGACAGGCAATCAGCCCCAGCATTTT. Encoded protein: CASSGGTGNQPQHF. The full variable domain, with the rest looked up from reference TRBV9 and TRBJ1-5, is DSGVTQTPKHLITATGQRVTLRCSPRSGDLSVYWYQQSLDQGLQFLIQYYNGEERAKGNILERFSAQQFPDLHSELNLSSLELGDSALYFCASSGGTGNQPQHFGDGTRLSIL.

The chain recombines TRBV4-1 with TRBJ2-3; possibly TRBD1 for D (6 bases). The V gene's germline CDR1 is MGHRA and CDR2 YSYEKL. The CDR3 length is 17 residues. The V end was cut by 0 bases, the J end by 4 bases, with 17 bases between. CDR3 bases: TGCGCCAGCAGCCAAGATAAGGGGGTAGGGCGGGCAGATACGCAGTATTTT. This sequence encodes CASSQDKGVGRADTQYF.